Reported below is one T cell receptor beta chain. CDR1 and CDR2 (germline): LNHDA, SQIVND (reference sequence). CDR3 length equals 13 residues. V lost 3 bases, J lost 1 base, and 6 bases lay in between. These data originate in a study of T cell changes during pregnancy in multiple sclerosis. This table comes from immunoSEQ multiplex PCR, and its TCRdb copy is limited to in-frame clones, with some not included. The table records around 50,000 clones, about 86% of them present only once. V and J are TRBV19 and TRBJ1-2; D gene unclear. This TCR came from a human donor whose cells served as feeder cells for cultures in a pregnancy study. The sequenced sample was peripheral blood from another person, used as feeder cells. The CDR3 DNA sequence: TGTGCCAGTAGTATGGTCAGTAACTATGGCTACACCTTC. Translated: CASSMVSNYGYTF.